This TCR beta chain was recorded in a study of blood T cell repertoires in COVID-19. About the research overall: Acute-phase and convalescent COVID-19 samples originated in the United States, Italy and Spain. T cells, B-cell-depleted T cells, or PBMCs supplied cDNA or gDNA.

Between the trimmed V and J ends, which lost 1 base and 2 bases, there was a span of 10 bases. There are 14 residues in the CDR3. CDR1 is SGHNT, CDR2 YYREEE, per germline (reference sequence). Original processing notes: Reference gene primer amplification gave nucleated cell count estimates. Sequencing used immunoSEQ multiplex PCR; TCRdb keeps in-frame clones, though not all of them. V and J calls and clone size are those listed in that table; D and trimming were worked out from the DNA. This table holds 30,000 or so clones, 70% to 90% found once. The TCR was taken from a human donor in a cohort sampled during active COVID-19. The specimen was peripheral blood. The chain carries TRBV5-4 and TRBJ2-7, with D possibly matching TRBD2 (5 bases). The CDR3 region is CASSLRRGTYEQYF. The CDR3, as DNA: TGTGCCAGCAGCTTGAGACGGGGTACCTACGAGCAGTACTTC.